This TCR beta chain was captured in a study of T cells after yellow fever vaccination. TCRdb re-analysed the 5' RACE reads in MiXCR, keeping a single row per CDR3 protein. The sample contains 310,000 or so distinct CDR3 sequences, 3.6% of which appear only once. This clonotype was seen many times. Germline V gene data show CDR1 as MNHEY and CDR2 as SVGEGT. The CDR3 is 16 residues long. Trimming at V came to 5 bases and at J to 2 bases, leaving 8 bases not matched to a gene. Here the sequenced sample was PBMCs, taken on the day of the yellow fever booster vaccination. The chain uses TRBV6-2 or TRBV6-3 and TRBJ2-2; 7 bases are shared with TRBD2. The source of this sequence is a man between 18 and 29 years old who received the YFV17D yellow fever vaccine. CDR3 residues: CASSPSSGDNTGELFF. The CDR3 nucleotides are TGTGCCAGCAGTCCTTCCAGCGGGGATAACACCGGGGAGCTGTTTTTT.